A selection of T cell receptor beta chains follows, all from one sample in a study of CD8 T cells in Susac syndrome. TCRdb redid the calling of the immunoSEQ multiplex PCR reads with MiXCR, one entry per CDR3 protein. The sample lists roughly 100,000 distinct CDR3 sequences, roughly 95% occurring once. The sample consisted of CD8+ T cells from PBMCs. Receptors originate from a human donor with Susac syndrome. Both conserved end residues are part of each CDR3. D genes are given only for firm matches. Rows may omit the clone size; those that give it use once, few, many or a size class.

>TRBJ2-2|TRBV3-1|.|.
TGTGCCAGCAGCCAAGCGGGGAACACCGGGGAGCTGTTTTTT
CASSQAGNTGELFF
>TRBJ1-5|TRBV7-6|.|.
TGTGCCAGCAGCCCCGCCTCCAATCAGCCCCAGCATTTT
CASSPASNQPQHF
>TRBJ2-3|TRBV9|.|TRBD2
TGTGCCAGCAGCGTCAGCGGGGGGACCACAGATACGCAGTATTTT
CASSVSGGTTDTQYF
>TRBJ2-2|TRBV19|.|.
TGTGCCAGTAGTATAGTCGGGAACACCGGGGAGCTGTTTTTT
CASSIVGNTGELFF
>TRBJ2-1|TRBV6-5|.|.
TGTGCCAGCAGTTACTCGGTGGGGAATGAGCAGTTCTTC
CASSYSVGNEQFF
>TRBJ1-1|TRBV3-1|.|.
TGTGCCAGCAGCCAAGAAGGAGATGAAGCTTTCTTT
CASSQEGDEAFF
>TRBJ2-3|TRBV9|once|.
TGTGCCAGCAGCAGAAGGCGGGCGGGAGATACGCAGTATTTT
CASSRRRAGDTQYF
>TRBJ2-5|TRBV11-2|once|.
TGTGCCAGCAGCTTAGATTCCGGGAGAGAGACCCAGTACTTC
CASSLDSGRETQYF
>TRBJ1-5|TRBV20-1|.|TRBD1
TGCAGTGCTGGGGGGTACGGACAGGTTGGACAGCCCCAGCATTTT
CSAGGYGQVGQPQHF
>TRBJ2-7|TRBV29-1|.|TRBD2
TGCAGCGTTGAGACGGGGGGTACCTACGAGCAGTACTTC
CSVETGGTYEQYF
>TRBJ1-1|TRBV6-5|.|.
TGTGCCAGCAGTTTCGTGTTGAACACTGAAGCTTTCTTT
CASSFVLNTEAFF
>TRBJ2-3|TRBV7-3|.|.
TGTGCCAGCAGCTTATGGGGGAGGAGCACAGATACGCAGTATTTT
CASSLWGRSTDTQYF
>TRBJ2-7|TRBV7-2|few|TRBD2
TGTGCCAGCAGCTTAAAGGGACTAGCGGGATACGAGCAGTACTTC
CASSLKGLAGYEQYF
>TRBJ2-1|TRBV12-3/TRBV12-4|.|TRBD2
TGTGCCAGCAGTGACAGCGGGGGGGCCGACAATGAGCAGTTCTTC
CASSDSGGADNEQFF
>TRBJ2-1|TRBV20-1|.|TRBD2
TGCAGTGCTTCCCCAACCAGGACTAGCTTGAGGAATGAGCAGTTCTTC
CSASPTRTSLRNEQFF
>TRBJ2-1|TRBV12-3/TRBV12-4|.|.
TGTGCCAGCAGTTTGAAGAGCAGAGGACAGCAGTTCTTC
CASSLKSRGQQFF
>TRBJ2-2|TRBV20-1|.|TRBD2
TGCAGTGCTAAGCCCACGCCCCTAGCGGGGAACACCGGGGAGCTGTTTTTT
CSAKPTPLAGNTGELFF
>TRBJ2-7|TRBV6-2/TRBV6-3|once|TRBD1
TGTGCCAGCACCCCAATCACAGGGGGCGTCCTGAACGAGCAGTACTTC
CASTPITGGVLNEQYF
>TRBJ2-2|TRBV27|.|TRBD2
TGTGCCAGCAGTCCTAGCGGGGCTGGGAGGATGGAGCTGTTTTTT
CASSPSGAGRMELFF
>TRBJ1-4|TRBV9|.|.
TGTGCCAGCAGCCCCTTCCACAGCAGTAATGAAAAACTGTTTTTT
CASSPFHSSNEKLFF
>TRBJ2-5|TRBV29-1|.|TRBD1
TGCAGCGTTGAAGATTGGGGACAGGCTAGAGAGACCCAGTACTTC
CSVEDWGQARETQYF
>TRBJ1-1|TRBV20-1|.|.
TGCAGTGCCGGGACGGAGAGGAACACTGAAGCTTTCTTT
CSAGTERNTEAFF
>TRBJ1-2|TRBV12-5|.|.
TGTGCTAGTGGTTTGGGAGCAGGCACGGGCTATGGCTACACCTTC
CASGLGAGTGYGYTF
>TRBJ1-2|TRBV6-5|.|.
TGTGCCAGCGGGCCGGGAGTTCGGGGCTACACCTTC
CASGPGVRGYTF
>TRBJ2-5|TRBV23-1|.|TRBD1
TGCGCCAGCAGTCCAGGGGGCAGGGCCGAGACCCAGTACTTC
CASSPGGRAETQYF
>TRBJ2-1|TRBV27|.|.
TGTGCCAGCAGTCCCGCCCACTCAACGTCTTACAATGAGCAGTTCTTC
CASSPAHSTSYNEQFF
>TRBJ1-5|TRBV4-1|.|TRBD1
TGCGCCAGCAGCCAAGTGCCGGGACAGGGCAATCAGCCCCAGCATTTT
CASSQVPGQGNQPQHF
>TRBJ2-3|TRBV7-9|.|.
TGTGCCAGCACAGCGGGGACAGCGAGCACAGATACGCAGTATTTT
CASTAGTASTDTQYF
>TRBJ2-3|TRBV5-1|.|.
TGCGCCAGCAGCTTGAAGCCCCGGGACATAAGCACAGATACGCAGTATTTT
CASSLKPRDISTDTQYF
>TRBJ1-4|TRBV25-1|.|.
TGTGCCAGCAGTCAGTCCTCAACTAATGAAAAACTGTTTTTT
CASSQSSTNEKLFF
>TRBJ1-1|TRBV12-5|.|.
TGTGCTAGTGCCCCCCTCGGTACGGGAGAAGCTTTCTTT
CASAPLGTGEAFF
>TRBJ2-5|TRBV13|.|.
TGTGCCAGCAGCTTAGATGAAGGGCGAGAGACCCAGTACTTC
CASSLDEGRETQYF
>TRBJ2-7|TRBV29-1|.|.
TGCAGCGTTGAATCGGGGTACGAGCAGTACTTC
CSVESGYEQYF
>TRBJ1-2|TRBV12-3/TRBV12-4|.|.
TGTGCCAGCAGTCTCCCGACTTTGGGCTACACCTTC
CASSLPTLGYTF
>TRBJ2-7|TRBV4-2|few|.
TGTGCCAGCAGCCAAGATCTTGGCAGCTACGAGCAGTACTTC
CASSQDLGSYEQYF
>TRBJ2-2|TRBV5-1|.|.
TGCGCCAGCAGCTTGATCGCTTTCGAGGATCGGATCGACACCGGGGAGCTGTTTTTT
CASSLIAFEDRIDTGELFF
>TRBJ2-2|TRBV11-2|.|.
TGTGCCAGCAGCGCAGACAGAACCGGGGAGCTGTTTTTT
CASSADRTGELFF
>TRBJ2-7|TRBV5-6|.|.
TGTGCCAGCAGCTATTCGTGGGACGAGCAGTACTTC
CASSYSWDEQYF
>TRBJ2-1|TRBV18|.|.
TGTGCCAGCTCAGCTGGGGGTGAGCAGTTCTTC
CASSAGGEQFF
>TRBJ2-7|TRBV5-1|.|TRBD1
TGCGCCAGCAGCTGGTGGAGTGGGACAGGGGAACACGAGCAGTACTTC
CASSWWSGTGEHEQYF
>TRBJ2-5|TRBV4-1|.|TRBD2
TGCGCCAGCAATAGTCTGGGACTAGAGGGGGAGACCCAGTACTTC
CASNSLGLEGETQYF
>TRBJ1-1|TRBV18|.|.
TGTGCCAGCTCACCCGTAGGAGTGGTGAACACTGAAGCTTTCTTT
CASSPVGVVNTEAFF
>TRBJ1-1|TRBV27|.|.
TGTGCCAGCAGCGCCACAGGGAGTGAAGCTTTCTTT
CASSATGSEAFF
>TRBJ2-3|TRBV6-1|.|.
TGTGCCAGCAGTGAGGGGATCCCCCAATATTTT
CASSEGIPQYF
>TRBJ2-7|TRBV19|.|.
TGTGCCAGTAGTGCGACTACTACCTACGAGCAGTACTTC
CASSATTTYEQYF
>TRBJ2-1|TRBV24-1|few|.
TGTGCCACCAGTGCTCGGGGGTCCAATGAGCAGTTCTTC
CATSARGSNEQFF
>TRBJ2-1|TRBV5-1|once|.
TGCGCCAGCAGCTTGGCCCCTAGCAATGAGCAGTTCTTC
CASSLAPSNEQFF
>TRBJ2-4|TRBV12-3/TRBV12-4|once|.
TGTGCCAGCAGTTTAAGGTCCGGAAGGGGCTTGGGCAAAAACATTCAGTACTTC
CASSLRSGRGLGKNIQYF
>TRBJ1-5|TRBV12-3/TRBV12-4|.|TRBD1
TGTGCCAGCAGGGACGGGACAGGGATTAGCAATCAGCCCCAGCATTTT
CASRDGTGISNQPQHF
>TRBJ2-5|TRBV27|.|TRBD2
TGTGCCAGCAGTCGGGGGGCGGGGGGGCTTGAGACCCAGTACTTC
CASSRGAGGLETQYF
>TRBJ1-1|TRBV12-3/TRBV12-4|.|TRBD1
TGTGCCAGCAGTGGGGGACAGACGAACACTGAAGCTTTCTTT
CASSGGQTNTEAFF
>TRBJ1-2|TRBV29-1|.|.
TGCAGCGTTGAAGATCTGGGTTACGGTACCTATGGCTACACCTTC
CSVEDLGYGTYGYTF
>TRBJ1-6|TRBV20-1|.|TRBD1
TGCAGTGCTAGTACAGGGGGATACTATAATTCACCCCTCCACTTT
CSASTGGYYNSPLHF
>TRBJ1-2|TRBV9|.|.
TGTGCCAGCAGCGTTTCCGGGTCCGACTATGGCTACACCTTC
CASSVSGSDYGYTF
>TRBJ2-2|TRBV7-3|.|.
TGTGCCAGCAAGATGAGTTGGTCTACCGGGGAGCTGTTTTTT
CASKMSWSTGELFF